This T cell receptor (beta chain) was sequenced in a study of T-cell reconstitution after alpha-beta-depleted transplantation in children. Study conclusions and caveats: The authors attributed T-cell counts and diversity one year after transplant mostly to newly produced T cells. Reports say that about two months after transplant, the alpha-beta T cells came out of several hundred graft clones that had expanded.

There are many counts of this clonotype. Its antigen is still unknown. Researchers prepared the TCRbeta library using unique molecular identifiers, the study reports. TCRdb fed the PCR reads into MiXCR, producing one record per CDR3 protein. The table lists about 460,000 distinct CDR3 sequences, 10% to 12% of them singletons, with 12% to 15% in the top ten. This TCR derives from a female patient aged 2-9 years who had a stem cell transplant for aplastic anemia, so the T cells may come from the graft donor. The sequencing used PBMCs, mostly from graft donor cells, collected 180 days after TCRalphabeta/CD19-depleted stem cell transplant.

CDR3: CASSTQTGLGYEQYF. CDR3 bases: TGTGCCAGCAGTACCCAGACAGGGTTGGGGTACGAGCAGTACTTC. This sequence joins TRBV12-3 or TRBV12-4 and TRBJ2-7, with TRBD1 matching over 7 bases. The CDR3 loop spans 15 amino acids. J lost 4 bases, V lost 5 bases, and 11 bases had no gene match.